The 25 T cell receptor beta chains presented below share a single source sample, sequenced in a study of blood T cell repertoires in COVID-19. Profiled with immunoSEQ multiplex PCR; TCRdb holds only in-frame clones, not every one. This table has around 330,000 clones, about 85% appearing once. The sample consisted of PBMCs or T cells enriched from blood (not recorded which). The receptors were sampled from a woman aged 30 to 39 who had been exposed to COVID-19.

A few counts support this clone. The chain has TRBV19 and TRBJ1-6; no clear D gene. Germline-derived CDR1 and CDR2 are LNHDA and SQIVND (reference sequence). This CDR3 is built from 14 residues. V gave up 6 bases and J gave up 1 base, with 7 bases separating them. The CDR3 here is CASRRESYNSPLHF. CDR3 in DNA: TGTGCCAGTAGGAGAGAATCCTATAATTCACCCCTCCACTTT.

V usage is TRBV5-6 and J usage is TRBJ1-2; tentative D call: TRBD1 (5 bases). In germline, CDR1 is SGHDT, CDR2 YYEEEE. The CDR3 contains 13 residues. V shed 3 bases and J shed 8 bases, with 14 bases lying between them. The CDR3 DNA sequence: TGTGCCAGCAGCTCGTTGGACATTTCCGGCTACACCTTC. It translates to CASSSLDISGYTF.

The chain carries TRBV20-1 and TRBJ1-2, with 8 bases fitting TRBD1. The CDR3 sequence is 11 residues long. V trimming: 5 bases; J trimming: 6 bases; junction bases outside the gene matches: 2. Germline V CDR1 and CDR2: DFQATT, SNEGSKA (reference sequence). The CDR3 sequence is CSAVDRDGYTF. In DNA, the CDR3 is TGCAGTGCTGTGGACAGGGATGGCTACACCTTC.

The chain has TRBV5-1 and TRBJ1-1; 10 bases agree with TRBD1. Germline CDR1 is SGHRS and CDR2 is YFSETQ. V gave up 3 bases and J gave up 4 bases; unmatched junction bases: 6. This CDR3 spans 15 amino acids. The CDR3 region is CASSSSGTGATEAFF. CDR3 DNA: TGCGCCAGCAGCTCATCCGGGACAGGGGCCACTGAAGCTTTCTTT.

The chain carries TRBV9 and TRBJ1-4; D ambiguous. CDR1 SGDLS and CDR2 YYNGEE come from the germline V gene. V shed 0 bases and J shed 8 bases, with 8 bases lying between them. The CDR3 sequence is 13 residues long. CDR3 in DNA: TGTGCCAGCAGCGTAGACGGTACCGAAAAACTGTTTTTT. This codes for CASSVDGTEKLFF.

This chain joins TRBV4-2 and TRBJ1-5; the D is unclear. V lost 0 bases and J lost 5, with 20 bases in between. The CDR3 loop spans 18 amino acids. The V gene's germline CDR1 is LGHNA and CDR2 YNFKEQ. The DNA for the CDR3 is TGTGCCAGCAGCCAAGACGGGTTAGCAGCCTTTCGGGATCAGCCCCAGCATTTT. It encodes CASSQDGLAAFRDQPQHF.

The genes are TRBV28 and TRBJ2-3; D is unresolved. CDR1 is MDHEN, CDR2 SYDVKM, per germline. V was clipped by 6 bases and J by 6 bases, with 7 bases between them. The CDR3 runs 11 residues. The CDR3 is CASSWQDTQYF. The CDR3 DNA reads as TGTGCCAGCAGCTGGCAGGATACGCAGTATTTT.

Only one count was recorded for this clone. The chain joins TRBV5-6 to TRBJ2-3, with D tentatively TRBD2 (6 bases). This CDR3 is built from 16 residues. Germline lookup yields CDR1 SGHDT and CDR2 YYEEEE. The ends were cut back, 0 bases at V and 6 bases at J, with 17 bases in the middle. DNA for the CDR3: TGTGCCAGCAGCTTGGGGGTGGGACTCGGATGGGATACGCAGTATTTT. Its translation is CASSLGVGLGWDTQYF.

There are a few counts of this clone. The V gene is TRBV13, the J gene TRBJ1-5; TRBD1 aligns across 8 bases. This CDR3 region has 14 residues. Trimming removed 4 bases from V and 9 bases from J; junction bases left unmatched: 8. Germline CDR1 reads PRHDT; CDR2 reads FYEKMQ (reference sequence). The CDR3 spells CASSYGQGSGPQHF. The CDR3 DNA follows: TGTGCCAGCAGCTACGGACAGGGCTCAGGGCCCCAGCATTTT.

The CDR3 is CASSLAGQGPLNEQFF. The CDR3 DNA sequence: TGTGCCAGCAGCTTAGCGGGACAGGGCCCTCTCAATGAGCAGTTCTTC. The J gene is TRBJ2-1, the V gene TRBV11-1, with TRBD1 matching 9 bases. After removal of 0 bases from V and 6 bases from J, the junction contained 6 bases not matched to a gene. The CDR3 covers 16 residues. Germline-derived CDR1 and CDR2 are SGHAT and FQDESV (reference sequence).

This clone occurred once. The chain is built from TRBV7-9 and TRBJ1-1, with D possibly matching TRBD1 (5 bases). Germline CDR1 SEHNR, CDR2 FQNEAQ (reference sequence). The CDR3 length is 13 residues. Between the trimmed V and J ends, which lost 3 bases and 3 bases, there was a span of 8 bases. CDR3 region: CASSFWGDTEAFF. DNA for the CDR3: TGTGCCAGCAGCTTTTGGGGGGACACTGAAGCTTTCTTT.

This clone was counted a few times. The chain uses TRBV5-6 and TRBJ1-3; perhaps TRBD1 as D (5 bases). Trimming took off 2 bases at V and 0 bases at J, with 12 bases between the two ends. The CDR3 is 16 residues long. Germline loops: CDR1 SGHDT, CDR2 YYEEEE. CDR3 nucleotides: TGTGCCAGCAGCTTCCAGGGATCGGCCTCTGGAAACACCATATATTTT. It codes for CASSFQGSASGNTIYF.

This rearrangement joins TRBV9 to TRBJ2-5, with TRBD1 as a possible D gene (6 bases). CDR1 is SGDLS, CDR2 YYNGEE, per germline. The V and J ends lost 0 bases and 3 bases respectively, with 6 bases between them. There are 13 residues in the CDR3. CDR3 in DNA: TGTGCCAGCAGCGTAGGACAGGAAGAGACCCAGTACTTC. Residues: CASSVGQEETQYF.

The chain uses TRBV28 and TRBJ2-7, with D possibly matching TRBD2 (5 bases). Trimming stripped 3 bases from V and 4 bases from J, with 10 bases between. The V gene's germline CDR1 is MDHEN and CDR2 SYDVKM. This CDR3 contains 13 residues. CDR3 DNA: TGTGCCAGCAGTTTCGGGGAAAAGTACGAGCAGTACTTC. It yields the protein CASSFGEKYEQYF.

V gene TRBV7-9 combines with J gene TRBJ2-6; 8 bases align to TRBD1. Losses at the gene ends were 2 bases for V and 0 bases for J; bases not matched to a gene: 6. Germline V gene sequence: CDR1 SEHNR, CDR2 FQNEAQ (reference sequence). The CDR3 runs to 18 residues. The CDR3 loop is CASSLLQDRDSGANVLTF. The CDR3 DNA follows: TGTGCCAGCAGCTTATTGCAGGACAGGGACTCTGGGGCCAACGTCCTGACTTTC.

The chain recombines TRBV7-9 with TRBJ1-4; the D is unclear. The CDR3 is 16 residues long. The germline V and J ends were trimmed by 2 bases and 8 bases, with 18 bases remaining between them. Germline V gene data show CDR1 as SEHNR and CDR2 as FQNEAQ (reference sequence). CDR3 nucleotides: TGTGCCAGCAGCTTAACGGCCTCGGGGATAGGGGAAAAACTGTTTTTT. Translated, it gives CASSLTASGIGEKLFF. The variable domain in full, with the rest retrieved from reference TRBV7-9 and TRBJ1-4, is DTGVSQNPRHKITKRGQNVTFRCDPISEHNRLYWYRQTLGQGPEFLTYFQNEAQLEKSRLLSDRFSAERPKGSFSTLEIQRTEQGDSAMYLCASSLTASGIGEKLFFGSGTQLSVL.

The chain is built from TRBV28 and TRBJ1-3; 9 positions agree with TRBD1. Germline assignment: CDR1 MDHEN and CDR2 SYDVKM. This CDR3 contains 15 residues. Losses at the gene ends were 3 bases for V and 3 bases for J; bases not matched to a gene: 3. Here the CDR3 reads CASSFGTGYGNTIYF. DNA for the CDR3: TGTGCCAGCAGTTTCGGGACAGGGTATGGAAACACCATATATTTT.

This chain uses TRBV27 with TRBJ2-2; 11 bases map to TRBD1. This CDR3 has 16 amino acids. J gave up 4 bases and V 1 base, and 2 bases lay outside the gene matches. The V gene's germline CDR1 is MNHEY and CDR2 SMNVEV (reference sequence). The CDR3 DNA reads TGTGCCAGCAGTTTATGGACAGGGGGCCTCACCGGGGAGCTGTTTTTT. Protein sequence: CASSLWTGGLTGELFF.

V usage is TRBV19 and J usage is TRBJ1-5, with 11 bases aligning to TRBD1. Germline V lookup: CDR1 LNHDA, CDR2 SQIVND (reference sequence). The CDR3 totals 15 residues. The V and J ends lost 4 bases and 2 bases, in that order; junction bases with no gene match: 1. Here the CDR3 DNA reads TGTGCCAGTAGTAGGACAGGGGGCGGCAATCAGCCCCAGCATTTT. Protein sequence: CASSRTGGGNQPQHF. Full variable domain (outside the CDR3, taken from reference TRBV19 and TRBJ1-5): DGGITQSPKYLFRKEGQNVTLSCEQNLNHDAMYWYRQDPGQGLRLIYYSQIVNDFQKGDIAEGYSVSREKKESFPLTVTSAQKNPTAFYLCASSRTGGGNQPQHFGDGTRLSIL.

This clone was picked up a small number of times. The rearrangement joins TRBV27 to TRBJ2-1, with 14 bases identical to TRBD2. CDR3 length: 18 residues. With 6 bases clipped from V and 7 bases from J, the junction kept 14 bases outside the gene matches. Looked up from germline, CDR1 is MNHEY and CDR2 is SMNVEV (reference sequence). The DNA for the CDR3 is TGTGCCAGCAGCTTGGCCTTCCCTGGGACTAGCGGGAGAAATGAGCAGTTCTTC. The encoded protein is CASSLAFPGTSGRNEQFF.

The rearrangement links TRBV5-4 to TRBJ1-5; 8 positions match TRBD1. V gave up 0 bases and J gave up 4 bases; unmatched junction bases: 6. This CDR3 is built from 16 residues. Germline V gene sequence: CDR1 SGHNT, CDR2 YYREEE (reference sequence). CDR3 in DNA: TGTGCCAGCAGCTTGGACGGGACAGGAAGGAATCAGCCCCAGCATTTT. As protein: CASSLDGTGRNQPQHF.

J is TRBJ1-2 and V is TRBV19; 8 nucleotides line up with TRBD1. This CDR3 contains 15 residues. Germline V gives CDR1 LNHDA, CDR2 SQIVND (reference sequence). Losses at the gene ends were 6 bases for V and 5 bases for J; bases not matched to a gene: 11. CDR3 in amino acids: CASRLKGQALYGYTF. Here the CDR3 DNA reads TGTGCCAGTAGACTTAAGGGACAGGCATTATATGGCTACACCTTC.

The gene calls are TRBV9 and TRBJ2-1; D is perhaps TRBD1 (5 bases). This CDR3 is built from 14 residues. In germline, CDR1 is SGDLS, CDR2 YYNGEE. The V gene lost 3 bases and the J gene lost 4 bases, with 11 bases spanning the gap. CDR3 coding DNA: TGTGCCAGCAGCGCCAGTACAGGTTACAATGAGCAGTTCTTC. It yields the protein CASSASTGYNEQFF. The whole variable domain, filled in from reference TRBV9 and TRBJ2-1, reads DSGVTQTPKHLITATGQRVTLRCSPRSGDLSVYWYQQSLDQGLQFLIQYYNGEERAKGNILERFSAQQFPDLHSELNLSSLELGDSALYFCASSASTGYNEQFFGPGTRLTVL.

The chain employs TRBV19 and TRBJ2-1, with 7 bases lining up with TRBD2. This CDR3 region has 15 residues. The trim removed 3 bases at V and 7 bases at J, leaving 9 bases unmatched. Per the germline V gene, CDR1 is LNHDA and CDR2 is SQIVND (reference sequence). For the CDR3, the DNA is TGTGCCAGTAGTATGACAAGCGGGACCGGGAATGAGCAGTTCTTC. This encodes CASSMTSGTGNEQFF.

This chain joins TRBV6-5 and TRBJ2-7, with 12 positions matching TRBD2. This CDR3 has 15 amino acids. The germline V gene encodes CDR1 MNHEY and CDR2 SVGAGI. After removal of 7 bases from V and 5 bases from J, the junction contained 9 bases not matched to a gene. CDR3 coding DNA: TGTGCCAGCATCCAGACTAGCGGGAGCCCCAACGAGCAGTACTTC. Encoded protein: CASIQTSGSPNEQYF.